This T cell receptor beta chain emerged from a study of blood T cell repertoires in COVID-19. This CDR3 is built from 14 residues. The germline gives CDR1 SGHVS, CDR2 FQNEAQ. V lost 4 bases to trimming and J lost 1 base; unmatched junction nucleotides: 2. Data came from immunoSEQ multiplex PCR; TCRdb stores just in-frame clones and leaves some out. The repertoire has about 220,000 clones, 80% of them found once; the top ten carry 9.5% to 15%. This TCR was recovered from a human donor in a cohort sampled during active COVID-19. The chain links TRBV7-8 to TRBJ1-1, with TRBD1 matching 8 bases. The sequencing input was peripheral blood. CDR3 loop: CASSWGTGNTEAFF. CDR3 bases: TGTGCCAGCAGCTGGGGGACAGGGAACACTGAAGCTTTCTTT.